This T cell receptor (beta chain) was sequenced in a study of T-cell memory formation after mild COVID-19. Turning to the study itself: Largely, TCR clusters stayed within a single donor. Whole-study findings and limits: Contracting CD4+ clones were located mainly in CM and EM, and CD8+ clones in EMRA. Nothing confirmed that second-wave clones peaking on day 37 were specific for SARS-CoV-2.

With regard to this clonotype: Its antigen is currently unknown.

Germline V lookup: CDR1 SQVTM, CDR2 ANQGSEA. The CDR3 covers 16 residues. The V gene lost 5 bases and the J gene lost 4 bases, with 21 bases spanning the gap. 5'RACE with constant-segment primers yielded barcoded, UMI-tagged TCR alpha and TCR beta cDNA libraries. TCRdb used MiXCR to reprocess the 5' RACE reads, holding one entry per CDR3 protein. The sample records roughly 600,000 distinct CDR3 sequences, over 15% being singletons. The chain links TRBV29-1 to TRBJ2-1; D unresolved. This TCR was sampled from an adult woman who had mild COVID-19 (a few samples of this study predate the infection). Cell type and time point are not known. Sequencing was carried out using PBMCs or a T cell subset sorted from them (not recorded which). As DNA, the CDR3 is TGCAGCGTTATCCTTACCCAGTTGATTTATTACAATGAGCAGTTCTTC. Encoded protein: CSVILTQLIYYNEQFF.